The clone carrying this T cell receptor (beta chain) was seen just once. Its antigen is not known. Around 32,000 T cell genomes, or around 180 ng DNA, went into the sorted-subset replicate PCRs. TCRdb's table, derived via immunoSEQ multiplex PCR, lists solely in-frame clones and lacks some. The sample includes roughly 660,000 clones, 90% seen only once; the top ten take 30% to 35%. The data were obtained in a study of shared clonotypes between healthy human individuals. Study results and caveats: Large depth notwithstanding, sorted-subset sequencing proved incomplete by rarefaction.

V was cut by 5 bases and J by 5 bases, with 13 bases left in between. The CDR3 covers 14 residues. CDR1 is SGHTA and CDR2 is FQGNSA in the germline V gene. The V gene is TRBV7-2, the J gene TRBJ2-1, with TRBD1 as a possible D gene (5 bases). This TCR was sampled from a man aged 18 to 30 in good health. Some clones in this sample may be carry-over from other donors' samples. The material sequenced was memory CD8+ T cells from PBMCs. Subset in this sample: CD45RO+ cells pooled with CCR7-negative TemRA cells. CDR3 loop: CASSQGALHNEQFF. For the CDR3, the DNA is TGTGCCAGCAGCCAAGGGGCCCTCCACAATGAGCAGTTCTTC.